The 3 T cell receptor beta chains below all came from one sample that was sequenced in a study of T-cell reconstitution after alpha-beta-depleted transplantation in children. Preparation of the TCRbeta library used unique molecular identifiers. TCRdb independently ran MiXCR on the PCR reads; one entry per CDR3 protein. Here the sample spans 900,000 or so distinct CDR3 sequences, about 15% being singletons. Sequenced here: PBMCs, mostly from graft donor cells, sampled 360 days after TCRalphabeta/CD19-depleted stem cell transplant. These receptors originate from a male patient younger than 18 who had a stem cell transplant for acute lymphoblastic leukemia, so the T cells may come from the graft donor.

In this sample, this clonotype turned up a few times. The chain recombines TRBV12-3 or TRBV12-4 with TRBJ2-1; the match to TRBD2 covers 9 bases. V lost 3 bases and J lost 10; bases outside the gene matches: 10. The CDR3 length is 15 residues. CDR3 region: CASSLWGGRAGEQFF. The CDR3 DNA follows: TGTGCCAGCAGTTTGTGGGGCGGGAGGGCCGGGGAGCAGTTCTTC.

The chain employs TRBV5-1 and TRBJ1-1, with D perhaps TRBD1 (5 bases). There are 13 residues in the CDR3. Trimming pared 8 bases from V and 3 bases from J, leaving 14 bases between. Germline CDR1 reads SGHRS; CDR2 reads YFSETQ. Written as DNA, the CDR3 is TGCGCCAGTGTGGGACTTTCCGACACTGAAGCTTTCTTT. Residues: CASVGLSDTEAFF.

The chain recombines TRBV10-3 with TRBJ2-7, with 10 bases identical to TRBD1. Trimming cost V 6 bases and J 5 bases; bases outside gene matches: 7. CDR3 length: 14 amino acids. Looked up from germline, CDR1 is ENHRY and CDR2 is SYGVKD. CDR3: CAIRDSDRGNEQYF. The DNA for the CDR3 is TGTGCCATCAGGGACTCGGACAGGGGGAACGAGCAGTACTTC.